The source of this T cell receptor (beta chain) is a study of vaccination and CD4 T cells after COVID-19 (dated by TCRdb to between 2022 and 2023). Turning to the overall study: SARS-CoV-2 positivity had been established in the convalescent patients by nasal swab PCR, and mild disease was recorded in several of these patients and severe disease in one. Six males and four females were included in the convalescent cohort, with two Hispanic individuals, seven Caucasians, two Asians and one multiracial person represented. Participants received two doses of either the Pfizer-BioNTech BNT162b2 vaccine (n=8) or the Moderna mRNA-1273 vaccine (n=2). Post-COVID blood samples from convalescent patients were collected a median of approximately 100 days after diagnosis, with a range of 35 to 161 days. Post-vaccine blood samples were taken a median of about 77 days after the second vaccine dose, with a range of roughly 13 to 250 days. For stimulating the cultures, overlapping spike peptide pools were used, derived from SARS-CoV-2 as well as from the common cold coronaviruses HCoV-NL63, HCoV-OC43 and HCoV-229E. Control cultures received a CEFX viral epitope pool as the positive control, an HIV-1 Nef peptide pool as the negative control, or no peptide. In under twelve COVID-19 convalescent patients and 4 infection-naive healthy vaccine recipients, researchers compared the spike-specific CD4+ TCR repertoire from before mRNA vaccination with the repertoire from after. Overall study outcomes, separate from this receptor: The number of convalescent patients in the study was relatively small, and the study did not examine early timepoints following natural infection. Of the vaccine-specific clones found in convalescent patients, nearly all (304 of 307) were mono-reactive for SARS-CoV-2 spike instead of being cross-reactive with common cold coronaviruses. The median count of SARS-CoV-2-reactive clonotypes went up from 20 to 25 after infection to a few dozen after vaccination, although the change was not significant. Among convalescent patients, a median about 86% of the SARS-CoV-2-reactive clones seen after vaccination appeared only after vaccination, which suggests priming specific to the vaccine.

Looking up the germline V gene yields CDR1 SGHTA and CDR2 FQGTGA. The CDR3 starts with the cysteine, ends with the phenylalanine, and has 14 residues. The sequence is cut down to CDR3 DNA, 42 bases in frame from base 1. V and J are truncated by 0 bases and 7 bases respectively, leaving an intervening sequence of 7 bases. The treatment or condition label for this specimen denotes: approximately nine-day PBMC culture with coronavirus spike peptide pools or control peptides (ViraFEST assay). The study used the ViraFEST assay, which expanded antigen-specific T cells with peptide pools and then identified expanded clonotypes by TCR sequencing. The convalescent patients' positive SARS-CoV-2 PCR tests fell between March and December 2020, which was before the Alpha, Beta and Delta variants emerged in the United States. Each well held 2.1 million or so PBMCs cultured in IMDM containing roughly 5% human AB serum and about 10 IU/ml IL-2, with about 10 ug/ml peptide pools added. On days 3 and 7, half of the culture medium was replaced with fresh IL-2-containing medium. Once the cells had been in culture for over nine days, the EasySep CD4+ T cell isolation kit was used to isolate CD4+ T cells by negative selection. Ficoll-Paque Plus gradient centrifugation was used to isolate PBMCs from whole blood, and the isolated PBMCs were then either used fresh or cryopreserved at -140C. Triplicate wells were generally used for each culture condition.

This clonotype was counted between two and nine times. Its antigen target is currently unknown. No base quality information exists; no much larger clone differs at one position. The library relied on PCR. At the Johns Hopkins FTIC core, DNA from the cultured CD4+ T cells underwent TCR sequencing with the Oncomine TCR Beta short-read assay. Genomic DNA was extracted from the cultured CD4+ T cells with the QIAamp micro DNA kit. Oncomine TCR Beta libraries from cultured CD4+ T cells were pooled with unique dual indexes and sequenced on an Illumina iSeq 100. The original methods were these. Non-productive sequences were removed, and CDR3s that did not start with C, did not end with F or W, or were shorter than 7 amino acids were discarded. Antigen-specific clonotypes were identified using the MANAFEST web application through comparison of peptide-stimulated wells with reference and other culture wells. An FDR below 0.05, an odds ratio above 5, and a productive frequency above 0.1% in at least two of three replicate wells were required for clones to be considered positive. Cross-reactive clonotypes were defined as significantly expanded in both SARS-CoV-2 spike wells and at least one common cold coronavirus spike condition. Similarity between CDR3 sequences was evaluated in R version 3.6.1 using Levenshtein distances (stringdist) and unrooted phylogenetic trees (ape). TCRdb itself trimmed the public reads at Q25 with fastp, ran MiXCR and retained productive beta chains. A single entry per CDR3 protein holds the most common genes and DNA from its merged rows. Here the V and J calls rest on TCRdb's processing, not on the authors' analysis. The sample records about 15,000 distinct CDR3 sequences, around 48% of which are singletons. 9% to 15% of the sample is taken by the ten largest.

The clonotype comes from a human donor who had recovered from COVID-19. The rearrangement joined TRBV7-3 to TRBJ1-6; no D gene can be assigned with confidence. Sequencing used CD4+ T cells from blood, cultured in vitro. The nucleotides read TGTGCCAGCAGCTTAACAGGGCGGAATTCACCCCTCCACTTT. Translated, this gives CASSLTGRNSPLHF.